Reported below is one T cell receptor (beta chain). These data originate in a study of blood T cell repertoires in COVID-19. Turning to the study itself: From T cells, B-cell-depleted T cells, or PBMCs came the material, which was cDNA or gDNA.

Germline V CDR1 and CDR2: ENHRY, SYGVKD. The CDR3 spans 13 residues. The V end was cut by 0 bases, the J end by 0 bases, with 3 bases between. Sequenced by immunoSEQ multiplex PCR; TCRdb stores in-frame clones only, minus some. The table has 200,000 to 250,000 clones, over 80% seen once. In terms of age and location, participants ranged from roughly 18 to 89 years and lived in about 25 US areas. Participants had their cohort set by participant-reported clinical history. This rearrangement joins TRBV10-3 to TRBJ2-7, with D unclear. This TCR came from a woman aged 40 to 50 who had recovered from COVID-19. Specimen: PBMCs or T cells enriched from blood (not recorded which). The CDR3 loop reads CAISESLSYEQYV. The CDR3 DNA reads as TGTGCCATCAGTGAGTCCCTCTCCTACGAGCAGTACGTC.